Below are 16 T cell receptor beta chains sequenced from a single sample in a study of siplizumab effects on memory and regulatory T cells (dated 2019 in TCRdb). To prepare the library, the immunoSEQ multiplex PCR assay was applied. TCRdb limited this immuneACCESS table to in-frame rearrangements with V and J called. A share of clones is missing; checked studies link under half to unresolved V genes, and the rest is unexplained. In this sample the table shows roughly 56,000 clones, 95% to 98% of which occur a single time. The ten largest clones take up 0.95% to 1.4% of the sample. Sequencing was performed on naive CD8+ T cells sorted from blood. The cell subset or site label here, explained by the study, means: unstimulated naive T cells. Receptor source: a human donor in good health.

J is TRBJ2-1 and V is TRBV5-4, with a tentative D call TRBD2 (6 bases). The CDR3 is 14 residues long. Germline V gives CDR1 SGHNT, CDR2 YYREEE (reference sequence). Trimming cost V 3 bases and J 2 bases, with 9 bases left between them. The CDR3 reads CASSSAGTYNEQFF. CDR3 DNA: TGTGCCAGCAGCTCGGCGGGAACCTACAATGAGCAGTTCTTC.

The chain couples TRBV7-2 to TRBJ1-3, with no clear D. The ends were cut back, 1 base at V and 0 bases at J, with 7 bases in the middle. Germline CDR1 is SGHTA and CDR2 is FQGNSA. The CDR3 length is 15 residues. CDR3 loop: CASSLEGTSGNTIYF. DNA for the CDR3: TGTGCCAGCAGCTTAGAGGGCACCTCTGGAAACACCATATATTTT.

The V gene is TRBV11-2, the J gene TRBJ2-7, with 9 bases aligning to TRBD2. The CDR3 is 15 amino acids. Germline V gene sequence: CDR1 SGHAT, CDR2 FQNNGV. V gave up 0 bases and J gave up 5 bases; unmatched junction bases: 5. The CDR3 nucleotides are TGTGCCAGCAGCTTAGAGCTTCTAGCGGGGAACGAGCAGTACTTC. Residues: CASSLELLAGNEQYF.

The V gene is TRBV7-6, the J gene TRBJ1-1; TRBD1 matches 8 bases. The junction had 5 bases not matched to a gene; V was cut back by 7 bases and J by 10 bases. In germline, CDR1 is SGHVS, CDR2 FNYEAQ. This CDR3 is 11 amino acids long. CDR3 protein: CASTPGGTAFF. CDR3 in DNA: TGTGCCAGCACCCCAGGGGGCACAGCTTTCTTT.

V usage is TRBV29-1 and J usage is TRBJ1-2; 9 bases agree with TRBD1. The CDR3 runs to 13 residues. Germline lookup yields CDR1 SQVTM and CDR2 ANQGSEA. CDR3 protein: CSTTGGAGYGYTF. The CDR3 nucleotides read TGCAGTACTACAGGGGGCGCAGGCTATGGCTACACCTTC.

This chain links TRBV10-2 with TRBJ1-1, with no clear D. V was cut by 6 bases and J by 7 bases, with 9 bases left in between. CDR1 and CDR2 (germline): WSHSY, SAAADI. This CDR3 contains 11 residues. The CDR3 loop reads CASSQGNEAFF. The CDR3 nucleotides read TGCGCCAGCAGCCAAGGGAATGAAGCTTTCTTT.

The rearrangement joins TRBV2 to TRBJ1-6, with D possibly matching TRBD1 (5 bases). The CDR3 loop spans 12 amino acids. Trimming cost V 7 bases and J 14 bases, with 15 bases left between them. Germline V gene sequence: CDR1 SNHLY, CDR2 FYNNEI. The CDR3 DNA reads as TGTGCCAGCACGTGGACTCGGGACTCCCTCCACTTT. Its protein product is CASTWTRDSLHF.

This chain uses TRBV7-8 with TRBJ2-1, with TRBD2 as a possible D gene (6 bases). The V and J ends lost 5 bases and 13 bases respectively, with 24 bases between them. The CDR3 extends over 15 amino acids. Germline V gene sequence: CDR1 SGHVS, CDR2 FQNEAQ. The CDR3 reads CASSPGTSQFIDQFF. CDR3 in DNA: TGTGCCAGCAGCCCCGGGACTTCTCAATTCATAGACCAGTTCTTC.

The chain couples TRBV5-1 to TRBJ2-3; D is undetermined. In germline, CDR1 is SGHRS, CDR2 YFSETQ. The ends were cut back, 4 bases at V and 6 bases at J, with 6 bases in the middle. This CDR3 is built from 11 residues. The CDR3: CASSASDTQYF. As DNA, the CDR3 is TGCGCCAGCAGCGCCTCGGATACGCAGTATTTT.

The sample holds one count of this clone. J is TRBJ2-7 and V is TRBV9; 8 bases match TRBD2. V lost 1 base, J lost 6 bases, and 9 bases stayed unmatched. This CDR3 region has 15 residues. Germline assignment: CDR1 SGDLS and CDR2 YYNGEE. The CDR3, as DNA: TGTGCCAGCAGCGTACGGGGGGCGGGAGGCAGCGAGCAGTACTTC. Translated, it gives CASSVRGAGGSEQYF.

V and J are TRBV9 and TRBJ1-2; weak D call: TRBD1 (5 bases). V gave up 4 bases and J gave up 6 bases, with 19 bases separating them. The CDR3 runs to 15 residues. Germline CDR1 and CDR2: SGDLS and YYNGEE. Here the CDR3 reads CASSTRGAKEDGYTF. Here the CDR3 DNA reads TGTGCCAGCAGCACGAGAGGGGCCAAGGAGGATGGCTACACCTTC.

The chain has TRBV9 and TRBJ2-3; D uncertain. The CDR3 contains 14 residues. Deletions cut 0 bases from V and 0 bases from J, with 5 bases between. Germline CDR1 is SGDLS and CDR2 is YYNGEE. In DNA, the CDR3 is TGTGCCAGCAGCGTAGCGGTAAGCACAGATACGCAGTATTTT. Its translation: CASSVAVSTDTQYF.

The CDR3 DNA reads TGTGCCAGCAGCCCCGGACTAGCCACAGATACGCAGTATTTT. This translates into CASSPGLATDTQYF. The J gene is TRBJ2-3, the V gene TRBV9; 8 positions match TRBD2. The CDR3 is 14 amino acids. Trimming took 4 bases from V and 2 from J; bases not matched to a gene: 3. The germline V gene has CDR1 SGDLS and CDR2 YYNGEE. The full variable domain, in which reference TRBV9 and TRBJ2-3 provide the parts outside the CDR3, is DSGVTQTPKHLITATGQRVTLRCSPRSGDLSVYWYQQSLDQGLQFLIQYYNGEERAKGNILERFSAQQFPDLHSELNLSSLELGDSALYFCASSPGLATDTQYFGPGTRLTVL.

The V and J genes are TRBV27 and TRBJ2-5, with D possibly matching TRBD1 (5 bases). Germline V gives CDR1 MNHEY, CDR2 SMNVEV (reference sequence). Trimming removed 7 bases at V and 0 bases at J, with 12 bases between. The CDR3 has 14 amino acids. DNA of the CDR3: TGTGCCAGCAAAGAAGGGGAATACCAAGAGACCCAGTACTTC. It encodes CASKEGEYQETQYF.

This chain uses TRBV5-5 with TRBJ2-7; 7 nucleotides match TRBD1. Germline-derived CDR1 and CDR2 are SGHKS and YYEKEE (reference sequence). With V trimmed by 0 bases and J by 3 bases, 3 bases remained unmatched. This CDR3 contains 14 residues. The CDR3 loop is CASSLARDSYEQYF. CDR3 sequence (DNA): TGTGCCAGCAGCTTGGCCCGGGACAGCTACGAGCAGTACTTC. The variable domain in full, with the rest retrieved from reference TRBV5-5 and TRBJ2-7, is DAGVTQSPTHLIKTRGQQVTLRCSPISGHKSVSWYQQVLGQGPQFIFQYYEKEERGRGNFPDRFSARQFPNYSSELNVNALLLGDSALYLCASSLARDSYEQYFGPGTRLTVT.

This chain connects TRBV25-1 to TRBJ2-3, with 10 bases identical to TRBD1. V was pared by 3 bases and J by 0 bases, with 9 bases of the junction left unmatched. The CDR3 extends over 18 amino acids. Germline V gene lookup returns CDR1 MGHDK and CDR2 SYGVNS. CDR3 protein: CASSDKAGQGPSTDTQYF. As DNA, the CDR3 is TGTGCCAGCAGTGACAAGGCGGGACAGGGGCCTAGCACAGATACGCAGTATTTT.